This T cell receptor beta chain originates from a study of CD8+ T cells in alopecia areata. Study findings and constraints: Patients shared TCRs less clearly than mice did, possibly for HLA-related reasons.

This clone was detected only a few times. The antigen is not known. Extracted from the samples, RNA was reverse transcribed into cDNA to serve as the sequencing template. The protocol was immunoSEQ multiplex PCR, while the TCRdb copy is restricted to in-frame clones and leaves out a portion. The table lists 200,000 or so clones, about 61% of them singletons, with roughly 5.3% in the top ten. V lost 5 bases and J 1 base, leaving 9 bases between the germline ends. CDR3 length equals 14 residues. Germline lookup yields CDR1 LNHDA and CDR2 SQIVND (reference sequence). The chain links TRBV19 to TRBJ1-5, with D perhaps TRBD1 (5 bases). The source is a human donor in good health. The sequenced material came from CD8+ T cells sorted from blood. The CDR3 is CASSAGQSNQPQHF. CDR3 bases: TGTGCCAGTAGTGCCGGACAAAGCAATCAGCCCCAGCATTTT.